The present entry profiles one TCR beta chain with its context. The data derive from a study of shared clonotypes between healthy human individuals. The germline V gene has CDR1 SGDLS and CDR2 YYNGEE. Trimming stripped 4 bases from V and 7 bases from J, with 15 bases between. The CDR3 runs 13 residues. Repertoires were generated with immunoSEQ multiplex PCR, while TCRdb's copy carries only in-frame clones and drops some. The sample lists 300,000 to 400,000 clones, roughly 91% occurring once. The receptor was isolated from a man between 18 and 29 years old in good health. Sequencing used memory CD8+ T cells sorted from blood. Subset indicated: CD45RO+ cells pooled with CCR7-negative TemRA cells. V usage is TRBV9 and J usage is TRBJ2-7, with a weak D call TRBD1 (5 bases). The CDR3 coding sequence is TGTGCCAGCAGCCCCCCCGATGGGGCAGAGCAGTACTTC. This encodes CASSPPDGAEQYF.